This is a list of T cell receptor beta chains from one sample in a study of shared clonotypes between healthy human individuals. Measured with immunoSEQ multiplex PCR; TCRdb has only the in-frame clones, and not every one. In the table there are roughly 400,000 clones, around 96% of which are singletons. The specimen sequenced was memory CD8+ T cells sorted from blood. These receptors originate from a man between 25 and 39 years old in good health. The CDR3 runs from the conserved cysteine through the conserved F or W. D genes are given only for firm matches. Clone sizes are given selectively: once, few, many, or a class where the clone is expanded.

len	d_gene	abundance	v_gene	j_gene	CDR3aa	CDR3nt
11	NA	NA	TRBV6-1	TRBJ1-6	CASSLYSPLHF	TGTGCCAGCAGCCTTTATTCACCCCTCCACTTT
15	TRBD2	once	TRBV10-3	TRBJ2-5	CAISELSGSGETQYF	TGTGCCATCAGTGAGTTAAGCGGGAGTGGGGAGACCCAGTACTTC
13	NA	NA	TRBV6-1	TRBJ1-5	CASSERGNQPQHF	TGTGCCAGCAGTGAAAGGGGTAATCAGCCCCAGCATTTT
13	NA	NA	TRBV5-4	TRBJ2-5	CASSPDNQETQYF	TGTGCCAGCAGCCCGGACAACCAAGAGACCCAGTACTTC
16	TRBD2	NA	TRBV4-1	TRBJ2-1	CASSSGTSGTYNEQFF	TGCGCCAGCAGCTCCGGGACTAGCGGGACCTACAATGAGCAGTTCTTC
14	NA	NA	TRBV6-5	TRBJ1-3	CASSYSSSGNTIYF	TGTGCCAGCAGTTACTCCAGCTCTGGAAACACCATATATTTT
17	NA	NA	TRBV7-6	TRBJ2-5	CASSLPPGGGAQETQYF	TGTGCCAGCAGCTTACCACCAGGGGGAGGGGCCCAAGAGACCCAGTACTTC
17	TRBD2	NA	TRBV5-4	TRBJ2-5	CASSPLAAQPYQETQYF	TGTGCCAGCAGCCCCCTAGCGGCGCAACCATACCAAGAGACCCAGTACTTC
17	TRBD2	NA	TRBV30	TRBJ2-3	CAWRSGRANRGTDTQYF	TGTGCCTGGAGGTCGGGGAGGGCCAATAGAGGCACAGATACGCAGTATTTT
15	TRBD2	NA	TRBV7-2	TRBJ2-7	CASSLIGGSSYEQYF	TGTGCCAGCAGCTTAATTGGCGGGAGCTCCTACGAGCAGTACTTC
18	TRBD2	NA	TRBV7-8	TRBJ2-1	CASSYRRLAGGPGNEQFF	TGTGCCAGCAGCTATAGGAGACTAGCGGGAGGGCCGGGCAATGAGCAGTTCTTC
14	TRBD1	NA	TRBV6-5	TRBJ2-5	CASSYFTGEETQYF	TGTGCCAGCAGTTACTTCACAGGGGAAGAGACCCAGTACTTC
17	TRBD1	NA	TRBV2	TRBJ1-3	CASSEATQTGDGNTIYF	TGTGCCAGCAGTGAAGCGACCCAGACAGGGGATGGAAACACCATATATTTT
16	NA	NA	TRBV6-5	TRBJ2-7	CASSYSGAGNSYEQYF	TGTGCCAGCAGTTACTCGGGGGCGGGGAACTCCTACGAGCAGTACTTC
12	NA	once	TRBV28	TRBJ1-5	CASSLPGQPQHF	TGTGCCAGCAGTTTACCGGGACAGCCCCAGCATTTT
13	TRBD2	NA	TRBV30	TRBJ2-1	CAWSVGGYNEQFF	TGTGCCTGGAGTGTCGGGGGGTACAATGAGCAGTTCTTC
18	NA	once	TRBV7-6	TRBJ2-6	CASSLVSVSSSGANVLTF	TGTGCCAGCAGCTTAGTCTCAGTCTCAAGCTCTGGGGCCAACGTCCTGACTTTC
16	NA	NA	TRBV28	TRBJ1-3	CASSSTTLDSGNTIYF	TGTGCCAGCAGTTCGACGACCTTGGACTCTGGAAACACCATATATTTT
16	NA	NA	TRBV7-9	TRBJ2-5	CASSSANGGARETQYF	TGTGCCAGCAGCTCCGCCAATGGGGGGGCGCGGGAGACCCAGTACTTC
15	TRBD2	NA	TRBV5-5	TRBJ2-1	CASSTGGPAYNEQFF	TGTGCCAGCAGCACGGGGGGACCGGCCTACAATGAGCAGTTCTTC
12	NA	NA	TRBV28	TRBJ1-2	CASNRDNYGYTF	TGTGCCAGCAACCGGGACAACTATGGCTACACCTTC
12	NA	NA	TRBV5-1	TRBJ1-2	CASSDTGYGYTF	TGCGCCAGCAGCGACACGGGATATGGCTACACCTTC
12	NA	NA	TRBV7-9	TRBJ1-2	CASSLGLNGYTF	TGTGCCAGCAGCTTAGGGCTGAACGGCTACACCTTC
14	NA	NA	TRBV30	TRBJ1-3	CAWSKTQVENTIYF	TGTGCCTGGAGTAAAACGCAGGTTGAAAACACCATATATTTT
16	NA	NA	TRBV6-5	TRBJ2-5	CASSYSGPGPRKTQYF	TGTGCCAGCAGTTACTCGGGACCAGGGCCCCGCAAGACCCAGTACTTC
11	NA	NA	TRBV28	TRBJ2-7	CASSWDYEQYF	TGTGCCAGCAGTTGGGACTACGAGCAGTACTTC
23	TRBD1	NA	TRBV2	TRBJ1-4	CASSVPTQLGQGASLATNEKLFF	TGTGCCAGCAGTGTCCCGACACAATTAGGACAGGGCGCATCCCTTGCAACTAATGAAAAACTGTTTTTT
15	TRBD2	NA	TRBV29-1	TRBJ2-1	CSAQSSGTSSNEQFF	TGCAGCGCTCAGTCTAGCGGGACAAGTAGCAATGAGCAGTTCTTC
13	NA	NA	TRBV18	TRBJ1-1	CASSHAPNTEAFF	TGTGCCAGCTCGCATGCCCCGAACACTGAAGCTTTCTTT
15	TRBD2	NA	TRBV10-3	TRBJ2-2	CATATTSGGTGELFF	TGTGCCACGGCAACGACTAGCGGGGGCACCGGGGAGCTGTTTTTT
14	TRBD2	NA	TRBV5-1	TRBJ2-5	CASSFGLVQETQYF	TGCGCCAGCAGCTTTGGACTAGTCCAAGAGACCCAGTACTTC
14	NA	NA	TRBV18	TRBJ1-1	CASSPPSDNTEAFF	TGTGCCAGCTCACCACCCTCAGATAACACTGAAGCTTTCTTT
16	TRBD2	NA	TRBV7-9	TRBJ2-5	CASSLASPSGRETQYF	TGTGCCAGCAGCTTAGCGAGTCCTAGCGGGAGAGAGACCCAGTACTTC
15	TRBD1	NA	TRBV19	TRBJ2-7	CASSPTGQGGYEQYF	TGTGCCAGTAGTCCCACCGGACAGGGTGGCTACGAGCAGTACTTC
14	NA	NA	TRBV5-1	TRBJ2-7	CASSLAEDFGEQYF	TGCGCCAGCAGCTTGGCCGAGGACTTTGGCGAGCAGTACTTC
16	TRBD2	once	TRBV5-6	TRBJ2-2	CASSQPLAANTGELFF	TGTGCCAGCAGTCAGCCACTAGCGGCGAACACCGGGGAGCTGTTTTTT
13	NA	NA	TRBV28	TRBJ1-5	CASSLRANQPQHF	TGTGCCAGCAGTTTAAGGGCGAATCAGCCCCAGCATTTT
15	TRBD2	NA	TRBV30	TRBJ2-1	CAWIRSGRIGNEQFF	TGTGCCTGGATTAGAAGCGGGAGAATCGGCAATGAGCAGTTCTTC
13	NA	NA	TRBV10-3	TRBJ1-1	CAISESGNTEAFF	TGTGCCATCAGTGAGTCGGGGAACACTGAAGCTTTCTTT
15	NA	NA	TRBV28	TRBJ1-3	CASSLVTALGNTIYF	TGTGCCAGCAGTCTCGTGACAGCCCTAGGAAACACCATATATTTT
14	NA	NA	TRBV25-1	TRBJ2-1	CASSRGFTYNEQFF	TGTGCCAGCAGTCGGGGGTTTACCTACAATGAGCAGTTCTTC
14	NA	NA	TRBV5-4	TRBJ1-6	CASSLDRLNSPLHF	TGTGCCAGCAGCTTGGACAGGCTAAATTCACCCCTCCACTTT
15	TRBD1	NA	TRBV9	TRBJ1-2	CASSHGGGTGNGYTF	TGTGCCAGCAGTCACGGAGGGGGGACAGGTAATGGCTACACCTTC
14	NA	NA	TRBV5-6	TRBJ1-3	CASSQDSSGNTIYF	TGTGCCAGCAGCCAGGACAGCTCAGGAAACACCATATATTTT
12	NA	NA	TRBV6-1	TRBJ2-1	CASSLSYNEQFF	TGTGCCAGCAGTCTCTCCTACAATGAGCAGTTCTTC
14	NA	NA	TRBV7-2	TRBJ2-7	CASSRRQSSYEQYF	TGTGCCAGCAGCCGCAGACAGAGCAGCTACGAGCAGTACTTC
11	NA	few	TRBV5-6	TRBJ2-1	CASSSYNEQFF	TGTGCCAGCAGCTCCTACAATGAGCAGTTCTTC
12	NA	NA	TRBV2	TRBJ2-5	CASSELQETQYF	TGTGCCAGCAGTGAACTCCAAGAGACCCAGTACTTC
14	NA	NA	TRBV18	TRBJ2-1	CASSPLPGDNEQFF	TGTGCCAGCTCACCACTCCCGGGGGACAATGAGCAGTTCTTC
11	NA	NA	TRBV10-1	TRBJ2-7	CASDSQHEQYF	TGCGCCAGCGACAGTCAGCACGAGCAGTACTTC
17	TRBD2	NA	TRBV25-1	TRBJ2-5	CASSEYASGRGYETQYF	TGTGCCAGCAGTGAATACGCTAGCGGGAGAGGATACGAGACCCAGTACTTC
11	NA	NA	TRBV28	TRBJ1-2	CASAGNYGYTF	TGTGCCAGCGCTGGGAACTATGGCTACACCTTC
12	NA	NA	TRBV29-1	TRBJ2-5	CSVDRLGETQYF	TGCAGCGTTGACAGGTTGGGAGAGACCCAGTACTTC
15	TRBD2	NA	TRBV19	TRBJ2-1	CASSTLAGNNNEQFF	TGTGCCAGTAGTACCCTAGCGGGGAATAACAATGAGCAGTTCTTC
15	TRBD2	NA	TRBV7-9	TRBJ2-1	CASSLELAGRNEQFF	TGTGCCAGCAGCTTAGAACTAGCGGGGCGCAATGAGCAGTTCTTC
11	NA	few	TRBV20-1	TRBJ1-1	CSARTGITAFF	TGCAGTGCTAGGACAGGTATTACAGCTTTCTTT
12	NA	NA	TRBV30	TRBJ2-7	CAWSGMGREQYF	TGTGCCTGGAGTGGGATGGGCCGCGAGCAGTACTTC